What follows are 22 T cell receptor beta chains derived from one specimen sequenced in a study of molecular identifiers for immune sequencing clone quantification. Using its own MiXCR run on the PCR reads, TCRdb lists one record per CDR3 protein. The sample records about 640,000 distinct CDR3 sequences, roughly 21% being singletons. The sequenced material came from naive CD8+ T cells from blood, with Jurkat cell RNA spiked in. Documented subset: FACS-sorted CD8+CD4-CCR7+CD45RA+ naive T cells. The source is a human donor in good health. Some libraries in this study had Jurkat cell RNA spiked in.

On this clonotype itself: A single base separates this from a much larger clone, so it may be a read error. The chain recombines TRBV7-2 with TRBJ2-1; unclear D gene. In germline, CDR1 is SGHTA, CDR2 FQGNSA. The CDR3 is 12 residues long. The CDR3 is CASSYFTGEQSF. CDR3 sequence (DNA): TGTGCCAGCAGCTACTTTACGGGCGAGCAGTCCTTC.

In its sample, this clonotype was seen many times. The CDR3 DNA is TGCAGTGCTAGAGGAGGCGTCAGGGAGGACGCTGAAGCTTTCTTT. It yields the protein CSARGGVREDAEAFF. V and J are TRBV20-1 and TRBJ1-1; weak D call: TRBD1 (5 bases). The CDR3 has 15 amino acids. Germline CDR1 is DFQATT and CDR2 is SNEGSKA (reference sequence). The V gene lost 1 base and the J gene lost 6 bases, with 18 bases spanning the gap.

This clonotype came up a few times. The chain is built from TRBV7-6 and TRBJ2-7; the match to TRBD1 covers 10 bases. The CDR3 is 18 amino acids. CDR1 SGHVS and CDR2 FNYEAQ come from the germline V gene. J lost 0 bases, V lost 3 bases, and 11 bases had no gene match. CDR3 amino acids: CASSLSMARTGGSYEQYF. In nucleotides, the CDR3 is TGTGCCAGCAGCTTGTCCATGGCGAGGACAGGGGGCTCCTACGAGCAGTACTTC.

The table lists this clonotype with many counts. Mismatch with germline at one junction end may stem from a read error. The chain links TRBV13 to TRBJ2-7; TRBD1 or TRBD2 may be the D gene (5 bases each). From germline, CDR1 is PRHDT and CDR2 FYEKMQ (reference sequence). The CDR3 has 13 amino acids. For the CDR3, the DNA is TGCGCCAGCAGCTTGGGACGGGGTTCCGAGCAGTACTTC. Encoded protein: CASSLGRGSEQYF.

This rearrangement joins TRBV6-5 to TRBJ2-3; 10 positions agree with TRBD2. The trim removed 1 base at V and 3 bases at J, leaving 4 bases unmatched. This CDR3 contains 16 residues. Germline-derived CDR1 and CDR2 are MNHEY and SVGAGI. The CDR3 nucleotides are TGTGCCAGCAGTTACTTTCTAGCGGGAGCTACAGATACGCAGTATTTT. Residues: CASSYFLAGATDTQYF.

This clonotype was recorded at least ten times. The rearrangement links TRBV28 to TRBJ1-1, with D hard to call. This CDR3 is 12 amino acids long. Germline CDR1 MDHEN, CDR2 SYDVKM. V was cut by 3 bases and J by 4 bases, with 6 bases left in between. The CDR3 loop reads CASSFSPTEAFF. The DNA of the CDR3 is TGTGCCAGCAGTTTTAGTCCCACTGAAGCTTTCTTT.

As concerns this clonotype: Since a much larger clone is just one base distant, this may be a read error. The CDR3 end shows no conserved phenylalanine or tryptophan, and so a read error is likely. J is TRBJ1-1 and V is TRBV2; the D is unclear. This CDR3 is built from 13 residues. Germline CDR1 is SNHLY and CDR2 is FYNNEI. V lost 9 bases to trimming and J lost 7 bases, with 18 bases between them. The CDR3 is CARRPDAGNEAFL. In DNA, the CDR3 is TGTGCCAGAAGACCCGACGCGGGAAATGAAGCTTTCCTT.

This clonotype has just one count. Being one base from a much bigger clone, this may be a read error. This sequence joins TRBV6-6 and TRBJ1-1; perhaps TRBD1 as D (5 bases). Germline CDR1 MNHNY, CDR2 SVGAGI (reference sequence). V lost 11 bases, J lost 0 bases, and 16 bases lay in between. The length of the CDR3 is 14 residues. DNA of the CDR3: TGTGCCCGCACTGAAGGGGCCTTGAACACTGAAGCTTTCTTT. Translated: CARTEGALNTEAFF.

This chain connects TRBV27 to TRBJ2-7; 8 bases fit TRBD1. Per the germline V gene, CDR1 is MNHEY and CDR2 is SMNVEV (reference sequence). Trimming cost V 0 bases and J 3 bases; bases outside gene matches: 13. This CDR3 region has 18 residues. CDR3 amino acids: CASSLSMALGQGFYEQYF. The DNA for the CDR3 is TGTGCCAGCAGTTTATCGATGGCCCTCGGACAGGGATTCTACGAGCAGTACTTC.

This clonotype was seen only a few times. The chain joins TRBV5-4 to TRBJ1-1; D is ambiguous. V lost 4 bases to trimming and J lost 9 bases, with 13 bases between them. Germline values: CDR1 SGHNT, CDR2 YYREEE (reference sequence). The CDR3 spans 12 residues. The CDR3 DNA follows: TGTGCCAGCAGCGGTGGGAGTCGTCAAGCTTTCTTT. Its translation: CASSGGSRQAFF.

A word on this clonotype: A read error may explain this, as a much larger clone is one base away. The genes are TRBV4-1 and TRBJ1-4, with D possibly TRBD1 on 5 matching bases. This CDR3 has 12 residues. Germline V lookup: CDR1 MGHRA, CDR2 YSYEKL. The CDR3 DNA reads TGCGCCAGCAGCCAAGATAGCAGACAGCTGCTTTTT. It is translated as CASSQDSRQLLF.

This clonotype occurred many times. V usage is TRBV20-1 and J usage is TRBJ2-7, with 8 positions matching TRBD2. From germline, CDR1 is DFQATT and CDR2 SNEGSKA (reference sequence). This CDR3 has 17 amino acids. Trimming at V came to 0 bases and at J to 3 bases, leaving 13 bases not matched to a gene. The CDR3 nucleotides are TGCAGTGCTAGAGAGCCCCCCATGGGACTAGAACACTACGAGCAGTACTTC. This translates into CSAREPPMGLEHYEQYF.

This clonotype was seen repeatedly, ten times or more. The chain has TRBV12-3 or TRBV12-4 and TRBJ1-5; D perhaps matches TRBD1 (6 bases). This CDR3 contains 14 residues. Between the trimmed V and J ends, which lost 6 bases and 3 bases, there was a span of 12 bases. Written as DNA, the CDR3 is TGTGCCAGCAGCATGGACAGCCTCAATCAGCCCCAGCATTTT. This translates into CASSMDSLNQPQHF.

This clonotype was counted a few times. V and J are TRBV2 and TRBJ2-5; a weak D match, TRBD2 (7 bases). Germline V gene lookup returns CDR1 SNHLY and CDR2 FYNNEI. The germline V and J ends were trimmed by 11 bases and 3 bases, with 22 bases remaining between them. CDR3 length equals 15 residues. The CDR3 nucleotides read TGTGCCGTTCAAGGGGGAGGGGTAGTGGAAGAGACCCAGTACTTC. Translating it yields CAVQGGGVVEETQYF.

In its sample, this clonotype was seen many times. The J gene is TRBJ1-6, the V gene TRBV12-5; D ambiguous. V lost 1 base, J lost 2 bases, and 15 bases lay in between. Germline-derived CDR1 and CDR2 are LGHNT and FRNRAP. The CDR3 length is 18 residues. The DNA for the CDR3 is TGTGCTAGTGGTTTGGAGATACAGCCTAAGACCTATAATTCACCCCTCCACTTT. Its protein product is CASGLEIQPKTYNSPLHF.

The V and J genes are TRBV21-1 and TRBJ2-3; TRBD2, the table's D call, was not compared with the DNA. TRBV21-1 is marked as a pseudogene. This CDR3 contains 17 residues. In DNA form, the CDR3 reads TGTGCCAGCAGCAAAAGGACTAGCTGTTTCGGCACAGATACGCAGTGTTTT. Its protein product is CASSKRTSCFGTDTQCF.

At least ten counts were recorded for this clonotype. The V call is TRBV4-1, the J call TRBJ1-2; no definite D call. The CDR3 has 14 amino acids. V lost 4 bases to trimming and J lost 2 bases, with 11 bases between them. Looked up from germline, CDR1 is MGHRA and CDR2 is YSYEKL. The CDR3 here is CASSPQPGNYGYTF. For the CDR3, the DNA is TGCGCCAGCAGCCCCCAGCCGGGGAACTATGGCTACACCTTC.

Notes on this clonotype: It may be a read error: a sequence one base away is much more abundant. The chain is built from TRBV21-1 and TRBJ1-1. TRBV21-1 is a pseudogene segment. The CDR3 contains 16 residues. The CDR3 region has the DNA TGTGCCAGCAACCTCACAAGTTCGGTGGTCGGGACTGAAGCTTTCTTT. Its protein product is CASNLTSSVVGTEAFF.

This clonotype was recorded many times. The genes are TRBV7-9 and TRBJ2-7; D is undetermined. In germline, CDR1 is SEHNR, CDR2 FQNEAQ (reference sequence). The germline V and J ends were trimmed by 11 bases and 6 bases, with 20 bases remaining between them. The CDR3 covers 13 residues. CDR3 in amino acids: CAARSPGEFEQYF. CDR3 nucleotides: TGTGCCGCCCGTTCGCCCGGTGAATTCGAGCAGTACTTC.

The V and J genes are TRBV5-1 and TRBJ2-7; D may be TRBD1 or TRBD2 (5 bases each). Trimming pared 2 bases from V and 7 bases from J, leaving 22 bases between. Germline values: CDR1 SGHRS, CDR2 YFSETQ. The CDR3 is 16 residues long. The CDR3 DNA reads TGCGCCAGCAGCTTCGGTCAGGGAAATATAGGGAGAGAGCAGTACTTC. Translation gives CASSFGQGNIGREQYF.

This clonotype occurred once. Since a much larger clone is just one base distant, this may be a read error. J is TRBJ1-4 and V is TRBV20-1; D remains ambiguous. This CDR3 is 16 amino acids long. Germline loops: CDR1 DFQATT, CDR2 SNEGSKA (reference sequence). The CDR3 DNA is TGCAGTGCTAGAGATTATTTTGGAGAACGTAATGGAAAACTGTTTTTT. Amino acids: CSARDYFGERNGKLFF.

This clonotype has at least ten counts. The gene calls are TRBV5-6 and TRBJ2-1, with unresolved D. CDR3 length equals 12 residues. Germline lookup yields CDR1 SGHDT and CDR2 YYEEEE. Trimming pared 4 bases from V and 5 bases from J, leaving 7 bases between. Here the CDR3 reads CASSLPDNEQFF. As DNA, the CDR3 is TGTGCCAGCAGCCTCCCGGACAATGAGCAGTTCTTC. Variable domain in full (rest from reference TRBV5-6 and TRBJ2-1): DAGVTQSPTHLIKTRGQQVTLRCSPKSGHDTVSWYQQALGQGPQFIFQYYEEEERQRGNFPDRFSGHQFPNYSSELNVNALLLGDSALYLCASSLPDNEQFFGPGTRLTVL.